The present entry profiles one T cell receptor beta chain with its context. No antigen is known for it. Base-call qualities are not available, and no considerably larger clone is one nucleotide away. The sample comes from a study of OX40 agonist ivuxolimab in advanced cancers. Turning to the overall study: The costimulatory receptor OX40 (CD134) was targeted by ivuxolimab, a fully human IgG2 agonistic monoclonal antibody. Among the approximately 50 dose-escalation patients, about 19 had hepatocellular carcinoma, around 15 melanoma, 9 renal cell carcinoma and 9 head and neck cancer. The point of sequencing TCRbeta in the periphery was to test whether ivuxolimab changed TCR sequence diversity and drove clonal T-cell expansion. Prior anti-PD-1, anti-PD-L1 or anti-CTLA-4 therapy was permitted, and checkpoint inhibitors had been received by 30% to 40% of dose-escalation patients. In the dose-escalation cohort, 82.7% of patients were male, and the mean age was around 65 years with a range of about 20 to 80. Partial responses occurred in three dose-escalation patients: two with cutaneous melanoma and one with hepatocellular carcinoma. Intravenous ivuxolimab was administered to patients every 2 weeks at six dose levels: 0.01, 0.1, 0.3, 1.5, 3 and 10 mg/kg. The paper reports the monotherapy dose-escalation portion (N = 52 patients) of the phase I ivuxolimab trial.

Overall study outcomes, separate from this receptor: The antigen specificity of the clonally expanded peripheral T cells was not determined. Clonal expansion of both CD4+ and CD8+ blood T cells was observed from baseline to week 6 at doses 0.1 to 3.0 mg/kg. Low levels of normalized T-cell clonal expansion were also seen in some patients who did not respond. In the 0.1-3.0 mg/kg groups, partial responders were among the patients with the lowest normalized peripheral clonal expansion, particularly in CD8+ T cells. After ivuxolimab, CD8+ T cells had more expanded clones than CD4+ T cells on average.

To sequence the TCRbeta CDR3 region, genomic DNA was isolated from the sorted cells. The immunoSEQ Assay was used for sequencing of TCRbeta CDR3 regions. TCRdb provides this immuneACCESS table in a form limited to in-frame rearrangements. Some clones are lacking; in checked studies, under half of them reflect an unresolved V gene, and why the rest are absent is not known. This sample gives fewer than 75,000 clones in total; about 83% of them show up just once. The ten largest clonotypes hold 0.61% of the sample. Trimming leaves V shorter by 5 bases and J shorter by 4 bases, with the junction holding 11 bases beyond the gene matches. The CDR3 spans 16 residues, from the cysteine through the phenylalanine. Only the CDR3 DNA stays, 48 bases, in frame from base 1. From the germline V gene, CDR1 is SGHRS and CDR2 is YFSETQ. The trial excluded patients who had a history of autoimmune disease or were on systemic immunosuppression. Peripheral blood for TCR sequencing was drawn from every dose cohort at baseline, at cycle 4 day 1 and at cycle 7 day 1. Samples came from an open-label, multicenter, first-in-human phase I dose-escalation trial of ivuxolimab. Adults with locally advanced or metastatic melanoma, renal cell, hepatocellular, or head and neck squamous cell carcinoma were enrolled in the trial. CD4+ and CD8+ T cells were sorted separately from peripheral blood before TCR sequencing.

Sequencing was performed on CD4+ or CD8+ T cells sorted from blood, taken in a trial of the OX40 agonist ivuxolimab. The V gene is TRBV5-1 and the J gene is TRBJ2-1; the central 8 bases match TRBD2. The clonotype was recovered from an adult with an advanced solid tumor such as melanoma, head and neck, liver or kidney cancer. The CDR3 protein: CASRPSTSAIYNEQFF. The DNA sequence follows: TGCGCCAGCAGACCGTCGACTAGCGCCATTTACAATGAGCAGTTCTTC.